Listed below are T cell receptor beta chains from one sample, sequenced in a study of CD8 T cells in ankylosing spondylitis. TCRdb called the 5' RACE reads again in MiXCR, with one record for every CDR3 protein. The repertoire holds some 250,000 distinct CDR3 sequences, about 24% seen once, with 0.5% to 0.65% in the top ten. Sequenced material: blood, either unsorted or a sorted T cell fraction (not recorded which). Every receptor here comes from a male donor with ankylosing spondylitis or in good health (not recorded which). Both conserved end residues are part of each CDR3. D genes are given only for firm matches. Size is omitted from some rows. Given values are once, few, many or a class for expanded clones.

DNA	CDR3	J	V	size	D
TGCGCCAGCAGCTACGAGACAAATTCACCCCTCCACTTT	CASSYETNSPLHF	TRBJ1-6	TRBV5-1	many	.
TGTGCCAGCAGGCAACCCGGGACCAAACAAGAGACCCAGTACTTC	CASRQPGTKQETQYF	TRBJ2-5	TRBV2	.	.
TGTGCCACCAGTGCGGCAGGGACCTACGAGCAGTACTTC	CATSAAGTYEQYF	TRBJ2-7	TRBV24-1	.	.
TGTGCCATCAGTGAGTCAGGTCTAGCGGGGGAGACCCAGTACTTC	CAISESGLAGETQYF	TRBJ2-5	TRBV10-3	few	TRBD2
TGCAGTGCGAAGACAGGCCAGAACACTGAAGCTTTCTTT	CSAKTGQNTEAFF	TRBJ1-1	TRBV20-1	.	.
TGTGCCAGCTCACCACCGATCCCGAAAGAGACCCAGTACTTC	CASSPPIPKETQYF	TRBJ2-5	TRBV18	.	.
TGTGCCATCACCGAGACCGGGACTAGCGCTACCCACCGGGGTACGCAGTATTTT	CAITETGTSATHRGTQYF	TRBJ2-3	TRBV10-3	many	TRBD2
TGTGCCAGCACTCCCGACAGGGCCCTCTACGAGCAGTACTTC	CASTPDRALYEQYF	TRBJ2-7	TRBV6-1	few	TRBD1
TGTGCCATCAGTCACGGGACAGGGGGGAACACTGAAGCTTTCTTT	CAISHGTGGNTEAFF	TRBJ1-1	TRBV10-3	.	TRBD1
TGTGCCACCAGCACCTACGACAGGGGCAGTCAGCCCCAGCATTTT	CATSTYDRGSQPQHF	TRBJ1-5	TRBV15	.	TRBD1
TGCAGTGCTACCAGCGGGGGGGGTTCCTACAATGAGCAGTTCTTC	CSATSGGGSYNEQFF	TRBJ2-1	TRBV20-1	many	TRBD2
TGCAGCGTTGTAGTACACGGCGACTATGGCTACACCTTC	CSVVVHGDYGYTF	TRBJ1-2	TRBV29-1	few	.
TGTGCCAGCTCACCACCGAGTCTGAGTGAGCAGTTCTTC	CASSPPSLSEQFF	TRBJ2-1	TRBV18	.	.
TGTGCCAGCAGCCCTCCGGGACAGGGGGACGAGCAGTACTTC	CASSPPGQGDEQYF	TRBJ2-7	TRBV2	.	TRBD1
TGTGCCTGGAGTGTTGGGAGAGATACGCAGTATTTT	CAWSVGRDTQYF	TRBJ2-3	TRBV30	.	.
TGTGCCAGCAGCCAAGAATTGGCAGGGAACTACGAGCAGTACTTC	CASSQELAGNYEQYF	TRBJ2-7	TRBV14	many	.
TGCGCCAGCAGTGTCGGCAGGGGGAGGACTGAAGCTTTCTTT	CASSVGRGRTEAFF	TRBJ1-1	TRBV4-1	few	TRBD1
TGCAGTGCTAGGGAGACAGGGTTTAGCACCGGGGAGCTGTTTTTT	CSARETGFSTGELFF	TRBJ2-2	TRBV20-1	many	TRBD1
TGTGCCAGCAGCTTCCCCGGGCCCCAAGAGACCCAGTACTTC	CASSFPGPQETQYF	TRBJ2-5	TRBV5-5	.	.
TGCAGTGCTAGTCCCCCGCAGGGAGATCTAGAGACCCAGTACTTC	CSASPPQGDLETQYF	TRBJ2-5	TRBV20-1	.	.
TGCAGTGCTAGGACGCGGGGAAGGTGGGATACGCAGTATTTT	CSARTRGRWDTQYF	TRBJ2-3	TRBV20-1	.	.
TGTGCCAGCTCACGGGATTCGTGGGACTCCTACGAGCAGTACTTC	CASSRDSWDSYEQYF	TRBJ2-7	TRBV18	.	.
TGTGCCAGCAAGGGACAGGGGGCCTACGAGCAGTACTTC	CASKGQGAYEQYF	TRBJ2-7	TRBV28	many	TRBD1
TGTGCCAGCAGCCCCCGGGCGCAGGGATGGGGCTACGAGCAGTACTTC	CASSPRAQGWGYEQYF	TRBJ2-7	TRBV7-2	.	.
TGCGCCAGCAGTCGGGGTCCAAGATTGGATGAGCAGTTCTTC	CASSRGPRLDEQFF	TRBJ2-1	TRBV5-1	many	.
TGTGCCATCAGTGAGTCTGGGGACGGGAACACTGAAGCTTTCTTT	CAISESGDGNTEAFF	TRBJ1-1	TRBV10-3	many	.
TGCGCCAGCAGCTTGGTGTCTAGCGGGGCCTTCACCGGGGAGCTGTTTTTT	CASSLVSSGAFTGELFF	TRBJ2-2	TRBV5-1	.	TRBD2
TGCAGCGCCCGGACTAGCGGGGTGCTCCAAGAGACCCAGTACTTC	CSARTSGVLQETQYF	TRBJ2-5	TRBV29-1	many	TRBD2
TGTGCCATCAGTGAGGGACAGGGGGCCACTGAAGCTTTCTTT	CAISEGQGATEAFF	TRBJ1-1	TRBV10-3	few	TRBD1
TGTGCCAGCAGCAGGACCGGGACAGAAAACATTCAGTACTTC	CASSRTGTENIQYF	TRBJ2-4	TRBV2	.	TRBD1
TGCAGCGTTGAATCATGGGAAGAGACCCAGTACTTC	CSVESWEETQYF	TRBJ2-5	TRBV29-1	many	.
TGTGCCAGCAGCGCGCGTGGGGCCAACACCCTCCACTTT	CASSARGANTLHF	TRBJ1-6	TRBV5-6	many	.
TGTGCCAGCAGTCCTTCGGGGAATGAAAAACTGTTTTTT	CASSPSGNEKLFF	TRBJ1-4	TRBV6-5	many	.
TGCAGCGTTGAAGGGGGACAGGGTAGCTCCTACGAGCAGTACTTC	CSVEGGQGSSYEQYF	TRBJ2-7	TRBV29-1	few	TRBD1
TGCAGTGTAAGCGGGGTGATTTACGAGCAGTACTTC	CSVSGVIYEQYF	TRBJ2-7	TRBV20-1	.	TRBD2
TGTGCCAGCTCACCAGTCTCCGGGGGAGAGACCCAGTACTTC	CASSPVSGGETQYF	TRBJ2-5	TRBV18	once	.
TGCAGTGCTAGAGAGCGGGGGCAGGATGAGCAGTTCTTC	CSARERGQDEQFF	TRBJ2-1	TRBV20-1	.	.
TGTGCCAGCAGGACCGGGACAAAACTGCCCTACGAGCAGTACTTC	CASRTGTKLPYEQYF	TRBJ2-7	TRBV6-1	few	.
TGTGCCAGCAGTTTGGGACAGGGGCCCCTCAATGAGCAGTTCTTC	CASSLGQGPLNEQFF	TRBJ2-1	TRBV6-5	.	TRBD1
TGTGCCAGCAAAGACTTCTACCAAGAGACCCAGTACTTC	CASKDFYQETQYF	TRBJ2-5	TRBV12-3/TRBV12-4	many	.
TGTGCCAGCAGTTCCTTTAGGGGCACAGATACGCAGTATTTT	CASSSFRGTDTQYF	TRBJ2-3	TRBV12-3/TRBV12-4	few	.
TGCAGCGTTTCCTACCCGGGACAGGCAGGAGATACGCAGTATTTT	CSVSYPGQAGDTQYF	TRBJ2-3	TRBV29-1	many	TRBD1
TGTGCCAGCAGCGCCGAGGGCAGGGGGCGCGGCGAGCAGTTCTTC	CASSAEGRGRGEQFF	TRBJ2-1	TRBV7-8	few	TRBD1
TGCAGTGCTAGAGATGCTAGCGGGGGGGCTACCAACACCGGGGAGCTGTTTTTT	CSARDASGGATNTGELFF	TRBJ2-2	TRBV20-1	few	TRBD2
TGTGCCAGCAGAAGTTACTCGGGGGGCGTGAACACTGAAGCTTTCTTT	CASRSYSGGVNTEAFF	TRBJ1-1	TRBV27	.	.
TGCAGTGCTAGCTTCGGGTTAGCGTCCTACGAGCAGTACTTC	CSASFGLASYEQYF	TRBJ2-7	TRBV20-1	.	.
TGTGCCAGCAGCCTACGCGGACTAGCGATGCATGAGCAGTTCTTC	CASSLRGLAMHEQFF	TRBJ2-1	TRBV12-3/TRBV12-4	few	TRBD2
TGTGCCAGCAGCAATGAAAGGGACAGGGGAGCGGAGACCCAGTACTTC	CASSNERDRGAETQYF	TRBJ2-5	TRBV6-2/TRBV6-3	many	TRBD1
TGTGCCAGCAGCGGGGACAGAGCGAACACCGGGGAGCTGTTTTTT	CASSGDRANTGELFF	TRBJ2-2	TRBV5-5	.	TRBD1
TGCAGTGCTAGTCCGGGGGGATACTATGGCTACACCTTC	CSASPGGYYGYTF	TRBJ1-2	TRBV20-1	many	.
TGTGCCAGCTCAGGGAGAGCGGGGGGCTCCTACGAGCAGTACTTC	CASSGRAGGSYEQYF	TRBJ2-7	TRBV18	few	TRBD2
TGTGCCAGCTCACCAGGGGGGGAAGATACGCAGTATTTT	CASSPGGEDTQYF	TRBJ2-3	TRBV18	many	TRBD2
TGTGCCAGCAGTCCCTTGGTAGCCGGGGAGCTGTTTTTT	CASSPLVAGELFF	TRBJ2-2	TRBV6-6	.	.